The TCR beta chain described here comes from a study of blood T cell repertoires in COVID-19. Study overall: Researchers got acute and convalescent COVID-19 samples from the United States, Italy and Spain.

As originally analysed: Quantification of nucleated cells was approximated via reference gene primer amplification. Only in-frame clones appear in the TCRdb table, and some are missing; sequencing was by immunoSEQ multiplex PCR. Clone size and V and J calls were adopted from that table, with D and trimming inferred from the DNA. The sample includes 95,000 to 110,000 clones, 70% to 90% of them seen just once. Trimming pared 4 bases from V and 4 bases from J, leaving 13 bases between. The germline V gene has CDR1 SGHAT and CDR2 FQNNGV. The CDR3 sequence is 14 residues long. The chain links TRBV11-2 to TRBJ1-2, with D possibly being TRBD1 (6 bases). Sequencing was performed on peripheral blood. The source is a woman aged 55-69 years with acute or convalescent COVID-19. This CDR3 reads CASSSSQGFYGYTF. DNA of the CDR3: TGTGCCAGCAGCTCATCGCAGGGGTTCTATGGCTACACCTTC.